This T cell receptor beta chain was captured in a study of T-cell reconstitution after alpha-beta-depleted transplantation in children. Whole-study results and caveats: It was surviving recipient T cells and thymic progenitors that gave some patients high TCRbeta diversity at day 60. About two months after transplant, alpha-beta T cells reportedly came from several hundred expanded graft clones.

A remark on this clonotype: Its target is unknown.

Germline lookup yields CDR1 LNHNV and CDR2 YYDKDF (reference sequence). This CDR3 has 17 residues. V lost 4 bases, J lost 6 bases, and 13 bases stayed unmatched. As it was prepared, the TCRbeta library received unique molecular identifiers. TCRdb passed the PCR reads through MiXCR, listing each CDR3 protein once. The repertoire includes about 440,000 distinct CDR3 sequences, about 45% of them detected once, and roughly 27% sits in the top ten. The rearrangement uses TRBV15 and TRBJ2-3; 10 bases align to TRBD2. This receptor was obtained from a girl aged 2 to 10 with aplastic anemia, due to receive a stem cell transplant. The source was PBMCs, collected before TCRalphabeta/CD19-depleted stem cell transplant. CDR3 amino acids: CATSTYGEREGPDTQYF. CDR3 coding DNA: TGTGCCACCAGCACCTACGGGGAGCGGGAGGGCCCCGATACGCAGTATTTT.